This TCR beta chain was observed in a study of beta chain features in type 1 diabetes. Study context: Similarity in age, gender and cell yields was seen between patients and healthy donors.

Points from the study as a whole: All four CD4+ subsets from Type 1 diabetes patients carried moderately but significantly shorter TCRB CDR3s.

About this clone: No antigen is known for it.

Germline V gene sequence: CDR1 SGHRS, CDR2 YFSETQ. V was shortened by 1 base and J by 5 bases, with 15 bases between the two germline ends. CDR3 length: 15 amino acids. Expressed TCRB transcripts were sequenced because the isolated RNA had all been reverse transcribed beforehand. This table comes from immunoSEQ multiplex PCR, and its TCRdb copy is limited to in-frame clones, with some not included. The sample holds about 650,000 clones, 12% seen once. The TCR was taken from a man aged 25-40 years with type 1 diabetes. V usage is TRBV5-1 and J usage is TRBJ1-2; possible D gene TRBD1, 6 bases. Sequences were obtained from naive CD4+ T cells from blood. The CDR3 DNA reads as TGCGCCAGCAGCTTGTGGCAGGGGCGCGAATATGGCTACACCTTC. Encoded protein: CASSLWQGREYGYTF.